The sequence of this T cell receptor beta chain was determined in a study of T-cell memory formation after mild COVID-19. Study results and limitations: Memory from before infection featured some responding clones, which suggests cross-reactive memory joined.

This clonotype was seen only a few times. Its matching antigen is unknown. This CDR3 has 15 residues. V shed 7 bases and J shed 0 bases, with 13 bases lying between them. Looked up from germline, CDR1 is SGHAT and CDR2 is FQNNGV. TCRdb re-called the 5' RACE reads through MiXCR, storing one row per CDR3 protein. The sample lists 250,000 to 350,000 distinct CDR3 sequences, around a sixth occurring once. Input material: PBMCs or a T cell subset sorted from them (not recorded which). The chain combines TRBV11-2 with TRBJ1-5, with unresolved D. This TCR was recovered from a man younger than 35 who had mild COVID-19 (a few samples of this study predate the infection). Cell type and time point are not known. The CDR3, as DNA: TGTGCCAGCAATATCGATAGCCATAGCAATCAGCCCCAGCATTTT. It specifies CASNIDSHSNQPQHF.